This TCR beta chain is from a study of T cell repertoires in cytomegalovirus infection. On this clonotype itself: Its antigen is undetermined.

Between the trimmed V and J ends, which lost 4 bases and 8 bases, there was a span of 14 bases. The germline CDR1 and CDR2 sequences are SGHVS and FNYEAQ. The CDR3 length is 13 residues. TCRdb independently ran MiXCR on the reads; one entry per CDR3 protein. The sample lists a few hundred thousand distinct CDR3 sequences, under 45% occurring once. The rearrangement links TRBV7-6 to TRBJ1-2; weak D call: TRBD1 (6 bases). This sequence originates from a human donor in good health (CMV status not recorded). Some clones in this sample may be carry-over from other donors' samples. This specimen consisted of cultured PBMCs, obtained from culture after CMV antigen stimulation. The CDR3, as DNA: TGTGCCAGCAGCTCGCAAGGGGGGGTCGGCTACACCTTC. Encoded protein: CASSSQGGVGYTF.